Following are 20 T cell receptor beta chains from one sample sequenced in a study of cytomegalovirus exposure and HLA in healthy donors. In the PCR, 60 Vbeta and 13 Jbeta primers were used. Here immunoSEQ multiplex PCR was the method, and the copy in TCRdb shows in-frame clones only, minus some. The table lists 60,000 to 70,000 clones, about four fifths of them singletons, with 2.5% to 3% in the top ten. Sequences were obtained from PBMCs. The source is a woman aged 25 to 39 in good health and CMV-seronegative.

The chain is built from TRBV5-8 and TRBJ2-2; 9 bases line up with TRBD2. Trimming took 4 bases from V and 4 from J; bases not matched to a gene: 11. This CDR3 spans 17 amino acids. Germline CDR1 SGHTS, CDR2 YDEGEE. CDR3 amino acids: CASSPIPWRGGTGELFF. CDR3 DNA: TGTGCCAGCAGCCCTATCCCCTGGCGGGGGGGCACCGGGGAGCTGTTTTTT.

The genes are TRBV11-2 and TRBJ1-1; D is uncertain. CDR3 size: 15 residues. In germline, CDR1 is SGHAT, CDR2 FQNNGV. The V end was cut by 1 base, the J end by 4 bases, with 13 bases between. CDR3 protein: CASSLVFIRGTEAFF. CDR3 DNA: TGTGCCAGCAGCTTAGTCTTCATCCGGGGCACTGAAGCTTTCTTT.

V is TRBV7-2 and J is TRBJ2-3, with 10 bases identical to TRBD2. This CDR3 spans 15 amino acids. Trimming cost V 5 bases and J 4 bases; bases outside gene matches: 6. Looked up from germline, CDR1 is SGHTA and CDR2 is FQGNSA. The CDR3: CASSPRLAGPDTQYF. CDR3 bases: TGTGCCAGCAGCCCTCGACTAGCGGGCCCAGATACGCAGTATTTT.

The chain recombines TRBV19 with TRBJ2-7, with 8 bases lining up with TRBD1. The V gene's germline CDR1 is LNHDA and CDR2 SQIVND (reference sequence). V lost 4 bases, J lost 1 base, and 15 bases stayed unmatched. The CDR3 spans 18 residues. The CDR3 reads CASSSRHRGSVLSYEQYF. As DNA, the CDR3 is TGTGCCAGTAGTAGCCGGCACAGGGGGTCAGTCCTATCCTACGAGCAGTACTTC.

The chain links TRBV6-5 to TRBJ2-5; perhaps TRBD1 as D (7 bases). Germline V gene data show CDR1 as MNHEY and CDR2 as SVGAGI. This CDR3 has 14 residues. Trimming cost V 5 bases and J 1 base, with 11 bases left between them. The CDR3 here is CASSGGGSQETQYF. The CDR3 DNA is TGTGCCAGCAGTGGAGGGGGCAGCCAAGAGACCCAGTACTTC.

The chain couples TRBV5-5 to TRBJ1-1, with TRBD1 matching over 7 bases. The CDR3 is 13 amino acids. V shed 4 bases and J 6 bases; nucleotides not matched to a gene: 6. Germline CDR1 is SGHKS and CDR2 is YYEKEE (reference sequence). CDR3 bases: TGTGCCAGCAGCGAGGGACAGAGCCCTGAAGCTTTCTTT. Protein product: CASSEGQSPEAFF. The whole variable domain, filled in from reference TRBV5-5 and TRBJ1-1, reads DAGVTQSPTHLIKTRGQQVTLRCSPISGHKSVSWYQQVLGQGPQFIFQYYEKEERGRGNFPDRFSARQFPNYSSELNVNALLLGDSALYLCASSEGQSPEAFFGQGTRLTVV.

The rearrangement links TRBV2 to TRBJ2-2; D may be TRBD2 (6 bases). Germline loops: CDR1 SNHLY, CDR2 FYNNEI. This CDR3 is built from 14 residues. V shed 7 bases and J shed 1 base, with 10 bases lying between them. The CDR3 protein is CASTQTRNTGELFF. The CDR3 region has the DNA TGTGCCAGCACCCAGACTAGGAACACCGGGGAGCTGTTTTTT.

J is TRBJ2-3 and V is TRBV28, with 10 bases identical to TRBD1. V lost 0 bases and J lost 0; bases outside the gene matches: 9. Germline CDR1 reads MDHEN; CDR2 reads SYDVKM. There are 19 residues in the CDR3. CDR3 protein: CASSLWVGTGDFSTDTQYF. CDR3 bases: TGTGCCAGCAGTTTATGGGTCGGGACAGGGGATTTCAGCACAGATACGCAGTATTTT. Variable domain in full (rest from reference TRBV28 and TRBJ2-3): DVKVTQSSRYLVKRTGEKVFLECVQDMDHENMFWYRQDPGLGLRLIYFSYDVKMKEKGDIPEGYSVSREKKERFSLILESASTNQTSMYLCASSLWVGTGDFSTDTQYFGPGTRLTVL.

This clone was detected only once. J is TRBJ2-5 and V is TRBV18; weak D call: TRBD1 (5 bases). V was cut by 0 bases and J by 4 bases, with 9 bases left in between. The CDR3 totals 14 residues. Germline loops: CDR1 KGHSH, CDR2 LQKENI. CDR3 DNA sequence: TGTGCCAGCTCACCACCGTCAGGGTTAGAGACCCAGTACTTC. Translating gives CASSPPSGLETQYF.

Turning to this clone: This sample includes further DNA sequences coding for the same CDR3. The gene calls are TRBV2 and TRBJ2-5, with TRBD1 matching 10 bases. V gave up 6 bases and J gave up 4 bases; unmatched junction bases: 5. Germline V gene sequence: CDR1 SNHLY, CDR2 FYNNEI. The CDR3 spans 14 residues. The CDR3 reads CASSLDRGRETQYF. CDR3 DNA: TGTGCCAGCAGCTTAGACAGGGGGCGAGAGACCCAGTACTTC.

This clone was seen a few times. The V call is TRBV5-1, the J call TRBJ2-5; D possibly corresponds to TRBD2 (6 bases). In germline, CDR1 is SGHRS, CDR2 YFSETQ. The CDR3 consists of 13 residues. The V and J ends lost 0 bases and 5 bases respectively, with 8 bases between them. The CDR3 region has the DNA TGCGCCAGCAGCTTGGCCCGGGGGGAGACCCAGTACTTC. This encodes CASSLARGETQYF.

Here the CDR3 reads CASRGQASWSPLHF. In DNA form, the CDR3 reads TGTGCCAGCAGAGGCCAGGCGTCCTGGTCACCCCTCCACTTT. The chain links TRBV6-5 to TRBJ1-6; D remains ambiguous. V lost 6 bases to trimming and J lost 10 bases, with 16 bases between them. CDR1 and CDR2 from the germline V gene are MNHEY and SVGAGI. The CDR3 sequence is 14 residues long.

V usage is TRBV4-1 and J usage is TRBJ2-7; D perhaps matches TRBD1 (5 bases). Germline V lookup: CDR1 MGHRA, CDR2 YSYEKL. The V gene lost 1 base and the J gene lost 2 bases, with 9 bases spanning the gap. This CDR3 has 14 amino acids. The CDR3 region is CASSQVRTTYEQYF. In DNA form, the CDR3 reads TGCGCCAGCAGCCAAGTAAGGACAACCTACGAGCAGTACTTC.

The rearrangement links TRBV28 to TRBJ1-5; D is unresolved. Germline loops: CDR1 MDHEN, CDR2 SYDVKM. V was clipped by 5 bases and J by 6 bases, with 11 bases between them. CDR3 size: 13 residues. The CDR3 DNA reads TGTGCCAGCAGTGATGAGGGTTTTCAGCCCCAGCATTTT. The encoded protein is CASSDEGFQPQHF.

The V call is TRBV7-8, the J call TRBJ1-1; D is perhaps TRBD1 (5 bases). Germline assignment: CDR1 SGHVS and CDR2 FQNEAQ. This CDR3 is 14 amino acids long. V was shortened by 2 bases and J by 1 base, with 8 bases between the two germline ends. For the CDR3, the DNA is TGTGCCAGCAGCTTACAGGGCCCGAACACTGAAGCTTTCTTT. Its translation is CASSLQGPNTEAFF.

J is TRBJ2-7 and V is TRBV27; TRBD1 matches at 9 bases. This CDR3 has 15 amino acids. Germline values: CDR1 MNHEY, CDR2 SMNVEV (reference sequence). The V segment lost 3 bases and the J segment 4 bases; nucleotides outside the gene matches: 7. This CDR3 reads CASSFSRQGGYEQYF. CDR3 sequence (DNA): TGTGCCAGCAGTTTTAGCCGACAGGGGGGATACGAGCAGTACTTC.

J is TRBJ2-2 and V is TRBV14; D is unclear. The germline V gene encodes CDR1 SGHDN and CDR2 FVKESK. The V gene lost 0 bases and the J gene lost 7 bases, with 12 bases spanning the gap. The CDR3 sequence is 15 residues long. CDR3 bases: TGTGCCAGCAGCCAAGATCTCAGGCCTGACGGGGAGCTGTTTTTT. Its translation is CASSQDLRPDGELFF. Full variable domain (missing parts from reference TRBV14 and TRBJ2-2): EAGVTQFPSHSVIEKGQTVTLRCDPISGHDNLYWYRRVMGKEIKFLLHFVKESKQDESGMPNNRFLAERTGGTYSTLKVQPAELEDSGVYFCASSQDLRPDGELFFGEGSRLTVL.

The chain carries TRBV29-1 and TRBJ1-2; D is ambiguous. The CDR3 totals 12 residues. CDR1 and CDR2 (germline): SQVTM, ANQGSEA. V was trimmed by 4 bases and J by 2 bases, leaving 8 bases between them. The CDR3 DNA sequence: TGCAGCGTTGGGACTGACAACTATGGCTACACCTTC. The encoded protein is CSVGTDNYGYTF. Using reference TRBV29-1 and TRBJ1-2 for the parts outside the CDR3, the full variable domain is SAVISQKPSRDICQRGTSLTIQCQVDSQVTMMFWYRQQPGQSLTLIATANQGSEATYESGFVIDKFPISRPNLTFSTLTVSNMSPEDSSIYLCSVGTDNYGYTFGSGTRLTVV.

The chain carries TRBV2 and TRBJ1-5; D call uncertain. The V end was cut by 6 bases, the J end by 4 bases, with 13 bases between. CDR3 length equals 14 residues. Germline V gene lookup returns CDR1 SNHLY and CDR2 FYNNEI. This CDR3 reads CASSFGGPNQPQHF. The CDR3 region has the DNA TGTGCCAGCAGCTTCGGAGGGCCAAATCAGCCCCAGCATTTT.

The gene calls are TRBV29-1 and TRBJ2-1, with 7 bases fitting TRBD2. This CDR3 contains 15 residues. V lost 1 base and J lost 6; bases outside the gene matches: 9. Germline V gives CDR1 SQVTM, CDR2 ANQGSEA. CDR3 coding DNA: TGCAGCGTTGAAGGCCGGGTTAGGGAGGGCAATGAGCAGTTCTTC. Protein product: CSVEGRVREGNEQFF.